Shown below are 27 T cell receptor beta chains from a single sample sequenced in a study of blood T cell repertoires in COVID-19. Clones were read by immunoSEQ multiplex PCR, and TCRdb kept only the in-frame ones, dropping some. The sample contains about 400,000 clones, nearly 90% of which appear only once. The source material was PBMCs or T cells enriched from blood (not recorded which). The receptor set was obtained from a woman between 40 and 50 years old with acute COVID-19.

This clone was seen a few times. Other DNA sequences from this sample encode an identical CDR3 as well. The chain links TRBV30 to TRBJ1-5; 8 bases fit TRBD1. From germline, CDR1 is GTSNPN and CDR2 SVGIG (reference sequence). This CDR3 region has 13 residues. J lost 2 bases, V lost 3 bases, and 0 bases had no gene match. CDR3 in DNA: TGTGCCTGGAGGACAGGGGGCAATCAGCCCCAGCATTTT. This gives the protein CAWRTGGNQPQHF.

CDR3 DNA sequence: TGTGCCAGCAGCAAAATGCTAGTGGGAGCGGGGGGCCCTAACGAGCAGTACTTC. Protein sequence: CASSKMLVGAGGPNEQYF. The chain employs TRBV21-1 and TRBJ2-7; the D call in the table, TRBD2, was not verified against the DNA. TRBV21-1 is annotated as a pseudogene. The CDR3 has 18 residues.

V is TRBV13 and J is TRBJ1-3; D not resolved. Germline-derived CDR1 and CDR2 are PRHDT and FYEKMQ (reference sequence). This CDR3 is built from 15 residues. The ends were cut back, 5 bases at V and 4 bases at J, with 15 bases in the middle. The DNA of the CDR3 is TGTGCCAGCAGCCCCAGACCGGGGAGAGGAAACACCATATATTTT. It is translated as CASSPRPGRGNTIYF.

V usage is TRBV30 and J usage is TRBJ1-2, with D hard to call. CDR1 GTSNPN and CDR2 SVGIG come from the germline V gene (reference sequence). CDR3 length: 12 amino acids. The V and J ends lost 8 bases and 4 bases respectively, with 14 bases between them. CDR3 sequence: CAQTSGSYGYTF. The CDR3 region has the DNA TGTGCCCAGACCTCCGGGTCCTATGGCTACACCTTC.

The chain combines TRBV30 with TRBJ1-5; D remains unclear. The CDR3 is made up of 15 amino acids. V was trimmed by 2 bases and J by 2 bases, leaving 13 bases between them. Germline V lookup: CDR1 GTSNPN, CDR2 SVGIG (reference sequence). CDR3: CAWSIGVVGNQPQHF. The CDR3 nucleotides are TGTGCCTGGAGTATCGGGGTTGTCGGCAATCAGCCCCAGCATTTT.

The chain recombines TRBV9 with TRBJ2-7, with D possibly TRBD1 on 5 matching bases. From germline, CDR1 is SGDLS and CDR2 YYNGEE. Trimming took 5 bases from V and 4 from J, leaving 13 bases between them. This CDR3 region has 13 residues. The CDR3 loop reads CASSRAGLYEQYF. The CDR3 region has the DNA TGTGCCAGCAGTCGGGCAGGGCTTTACGAGCAGTACTTC.

The chain is built from TRBV5-1 and TRBJ1-2, with a weak D call TRBD1 (5 bases). The CDR3 extends over 16 amino acids. V lost 3 bases to trimming and J lost 2 bases, with 17 bases between them. Germline V CDR1 and CDR2: SGHRS, YFSETQ. In DNA form, the CDR3 reads TGCGCCAGCAGCTCTGGGGAGGGGCTCAAGAACTATGGCTACACCTTC. Translated: CASSSGEGLKNYGYTF.

The chain links TRBV3-1 (or the pseudogene TRBV3-2) to TRBJ1-2; D is unclear. The ends were cut back, 6 bases at V and 10 bases at J, with 12 bases in the middle. This CDR3 is built from 11 residues. The germline gives CDR1 LGHDT, CDR2 YNNKEL (reference sequence). The CDR3 spells CASRAGFDYTF. DNA of the CDR3: TGTGCCAGCAGGGCAGGATTTGACTACACCTTC.

This clone showed up just once. This chain connects TRBV4-1 to TRBJ2-1, with D possibly TRBD2 on 5 matching bases. The germline CDR1 and CDR2 sequences are MGHRA and YSYEKL. V shed 0 bases and J shed 8 bases, with 17 bases lying between them. The CDR3 runs to 16 residues. DNA for the CDR3: TGCGCCAGCAGCCAAGATCGGTCTAGCTTACTGTATGAGCAGTTCTTC. Encoded protein: CASSQDRSSLLYEQFF.

This chain links TRBV5-1 with TRBJ1-3; 7 positions agree with TRBD1. V was pared by 0 bases and J by 0 bases, with 3 bases of the junction left unmatched. This CDR3 region has 16 residues. Germline-derived CDR1 and CDR2 are SGHRS and YFSETQ. In nucleotides, the CDR3 is TGCGCCAGCAGCTTGGATGACAGGGCCTCTGGAAACACCATATATTTT. Protein product: CASSLDDRASGNTIYF.

The chain recombines TRBV5-4 with TRBJ2-7; TRBD1 aligns across 9 bases. CDR3 length equals 15 residues. Germline CDR1 is SGHNT and CDR2 is YYREEE (reference sequence). The trim removed 4 bases at V and 2 bases at J, leaving 7 bases unmatched. This CDR3 is CASSNRDRVTYEQYF. Here the CDR3 DNA reads TGTGCCAGCAGCAACCGGGACAGGGTAACCTACGAGCAGTACTTC.

V usage is TRBV7-9 and J usage is TRBJ2-5, with D maybe TRBD1 (6 bases). V gave up 5 bases and J gave up 4 bases, with 20 bases separating them. Germline CDR1 is SEHNR and CDR2 is FQNEAQ (reference sequence). The CDR3 totals 16 residues. DNA for the CDR3: TGTGCCAGCAGCCCACAGGGTAGGGTCGAAGCAGAGACCCAGTACTTC. Its translation: CASSPQGRVEAETQYF.

The CDR3 sequence: CASSPQTGVNQPQHF. CDR3 sequence (DNA): TGTGCCAGCAGTCCCCAAACAGGGGTCAATCAGCCCCAGCATTTT. V and J are TRBV27 and TRBJ1-5, with 7 bases matching TRBD1. The CDR3 loop spans 15 amino acids. Looked up from germline, CDR1 is MNHEY and CDR2 is SMNVEV (reference sequence). After removal of 5 bases from V and 3 bases from J, the junction contained 7 bases not matched to a gene.

The CDR3 bases are TGCGCCAGCAGCGCAGGGGAGTTTGTAGGCTACACCTTC. Translating gives CASSAGEFVGYTF. This chain joins TRBV5-1 and TRBJ1-2; D might be TRBD1 (6 bases). The CDR3 sequence is 13 residues long. Germline loops: CDR1 SGHRS, CDR2 YFSETQ. V lost 4 bases and J lost 8, with 15 bases in between.

This clone has just one count. The chain links TRBV6-5 to TRBJ1-5; possibly TRBD1 for D (5 bases). V gave up 5 bases and J gave up 5 bases, with 10 bases separating them. The CDR3 consists of 13 residues. CDR1 is MNHEY and CDR2 is SVGAGI in the germline V gene. The CDR3 region is CASSIDRDQPQHF. CDR3 DNA: TGTGCCAGCAGTATAGACAGAGATCAGCCCCAGCATTTT.

This chain joins TRBV6-1 and TRBJ1-1, with 11 nucleotides matching TRBD1. The V gene's germline CDR1 is MNHNS and CDR2 SASEGT. This CDR3 is 14 amino acids long. The trim removed 2 bases at V and 10 bases at J, leaving 6 bases unmatched. Here the CDR3 DNA reads TGTGCCAGCAGTGAACCCCTAGGGACAGGGGGAGCTTTCTTT. This translates into CASSEPLGTGGAFF.

This clone was found a few times. The chain has TRBV7-2 and TRBJ1-2; D ambiguous. From germline, CDR1 is SGHTA and CDR2 FQGNSA. The CDR3 totals 14 residues. Trimming stripped 1 base from V and 4 bases from J, with 10 bases between. The CDR3 DNA reads TGTGCCAGCAGCTTAGGTCCAGAAAGCTATGGCTACACCTTC. As protein: CASSLGPESYGYTF.

The genes are TRBV4-1 and TRBJ2-1, with D perhaps matching TRBD2 (6 bases). V lost 1 base and J 7 bases, leaving 20 bases between the germline ends. Per the germline V gene, CDR1 is MGHRA and CDR2 is YSYEKL. This CDR3 has 17 residues. CDR3 amino acids: CASSQGRHAAAGNEQFF. The CDR3 nucleotides are TGCGCCAGCAGCCAAGGCCGGCACGCCGCGGCGGGAAATGAGCAGTTCTTC.

The chain joins TRBV12-3 or TRBV12-4 to TRBJ1-2; 7 bases fit TRBD1. This CDR3 is built from 13 residues. The V and J ends lost 6 bases and 5 bases, in that order; junction bases with no gene match: 6. CDR3 nucleotide sequence: TGTGCCAGCAGCCCTCTGGGACAGTATGGCTACACCTTC. The encoded protein is CASSPLGQYGYTF.

CDR3 sequence: CASREGPSGNTIYF. The CDR3 DNA sequence: TGCGCCAGCAGGGAGGGCCCCTCTGGAAACACCATATATTTT. The gene calls are TRBV5-1 and TRBJ1-3; D remains ambiguous. This CDR3 contains 14 residues. V was trimmed by 5 bases and J by 0 bases, leaving 9 bases between them. CDR1 is SGHRS, CDR2 YFSETQ, per germline.

The rearrangement links TRBV19 to TRBJ1-1; 7 positions agree with TRBD1. Per germline, CDR1 LNHDA and CDR2 SQIVND (reference sequence). This CDR3 comprises 18 residues. Trimming cost V 5 bases and J 0 bases; bases outside gene matches: 15. CDR3 DNA sequence: TGTGCCAGTAGTTCCATCCTCACAGGGGAGCCCATGAACACTGAAGCTTTCTTT. Protein: CASSSILTGEPMNTEAFF. Using reference TRBV19 and TRBJ1-1 for the parts outside the CDR3, the full variable domain is DGGITQSPKYLFRKEGQNVTLSCEQNLNHDAMYWYRQDPGQGLRLIYYSQIVNDFQKGDIAEGYSVSREKKESFPLTVTSAQKNPTAFYLCASSSILTGEPMNTEAFFGQGTRLTVV.

This clone has more than one count but fewer than ten. The chain combines TRBV10-3 with TRBJ1-5, with 8 bases aligning to TRBD1. The V gene end was trimmed by 1 base and the J gene end by 1 base; junction bases not matched to a gene: 6. The CDR3 totals 17 residues. CDR1 is ENHRY and CDR2 is SYGVKD in the germline V gene. The CDR3 DNA reads as TGTGCCATCAGTGAGTATGGGACAGGACCGAGCAATCAGCCCCAGCATTTT. It translates to CAISEYGTGPSNQPQHF.

This chain connects TRBV2 to TRBJ2-1; 11 positions agree with TRBD2. CDR1 and CDR2 (germline): SNHLY, FYNNEI. V lost 5 bases, J lost 3 bases, and 3 bases stayed unmatched. The CDR3 runs to 15 residues. The chain's CDR3 is CASSQGLADYNEQFF. Here the CDR3 DNA reads TGTGCCAGCAGTCAGGGACTAGCGGACTACAATGAGCAGTTCTTC.

The J gene is TRBJ1-1, the V gene TRBV7-2; TRBD1 matches at 9 bases. In germline, CDR1 is SGHTA, CDR2 FQGNSA. The CDR3 consists of 16 residues. V was clipped by 1 base and J by 4 bases; unmatched bases: 7. CDR3 amino acids: CASSLVQGALATEAFF. The CDR3 coding sequence is TGTGCCAGCAGCTTAGTACAGGGGGCACTTGCCACTGAAGCTTTCTTT.

The V and J genes are TRBV30 and TRBJ1-1; possibly TRBD1 for D (6 bases). The germline V gene has CDR1 GTSNPN and CDR2 SVGIG (reference sequence). V was shortened by 5 bases and J by 1 base, with 20 bases between the two germline ends. CDR3 size: 16 residues. The CDR3 loop reads CAWDGKTGTSNTEAFF. DNA of the CDR3: TGTGCCTGGGACGGAAAAACCGGGACATCGAACACTGAAGCTTTCTTT.

The CDR3 region has the DNA TGTGCCAGCAGGGGTGGCAGGGGGCTTGGTGAGCAGTTCTTC. The encoded protein is CASRGGRGLGEQFF. V and J are TRBV2 and TRBJ2-1, with 8 bases aligning to TRBD1. V trimming: 6 bases; J trimming: 9 bases; junction bases outside the gene matches: 10. Germline CDR1 and CDR2: SNHLY and FYNNEI. The CDR3 has 14 residues.

The rearrangement links TRBV18 to TRBJ1-2, with D hard to call. The CDR3 has 15 residues. Germline values: CDR1 KGHSH, CDR2 LQKENI. V was trimmed by 0 bases and J by 8 bases, leaving 16 bases between them. Here the CDR3 reads CASSPPAGQPGGYTF. The DNA for the CDR3 is TGTGCCAGCTCACCACCGGCGGGCCAACCGGGAGGCTACACCTTC.